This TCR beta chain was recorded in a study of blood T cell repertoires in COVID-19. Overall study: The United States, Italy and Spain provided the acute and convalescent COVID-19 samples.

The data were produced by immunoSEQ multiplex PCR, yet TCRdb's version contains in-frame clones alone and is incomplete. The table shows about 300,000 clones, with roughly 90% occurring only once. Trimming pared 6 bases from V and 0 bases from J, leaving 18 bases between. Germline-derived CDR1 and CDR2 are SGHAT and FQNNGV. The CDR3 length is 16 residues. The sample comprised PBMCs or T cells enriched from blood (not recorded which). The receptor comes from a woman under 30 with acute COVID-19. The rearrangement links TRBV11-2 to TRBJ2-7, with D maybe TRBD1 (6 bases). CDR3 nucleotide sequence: TGTGCCAGCAGGGAATGGGGGCGCTCCAGCTCCTACGAGCAGTACTTC. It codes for CASREWGRSSSYEQYF.